This is a list of T cell receptor beta chains from one sample in a study of cytomegalovirus exposure and HLA in healthy donors. Method: immunoSEQ multiplex PCR; TCRdb's copy keeps in-frame clones and lacks some. This repertoire shows roughly 140,000 clones, more than 65% found once; its top ten account for 5% to 6.5%. Sequencing was carried out using PBMCs. These receptors were collected from a man aged 25-45 years in good health and CMV-seropositive. CDR3s include the opening cysteine and the closing phenylalanine or tryptophan. D genes are given only for firm matches. The size of a clone is reported for some rows only, either as once, few or many, or as a class for expanded clones.

V: TRBV6-5
size: -
D: TRBD1
J: TRBJ1-1
DNA: TGTGCCAGCAGTTGGGGGACAGGGACCACCACTGAAGCTTTCTTT
CDR3: CASSWGTGTTTEAFF

V: TRBV11-2
size: -
D: -
J: TRBJ2-7
DNA: TGTGCCAGCAGCTTAGGACTAGTTGGTCCCTACGAGCAGTACTTC
CDR3: CASSLGLVGPYEQYF

V: TRBV2
size: -
D: TRBD1
J: TRBJ1-1
DNA: TGTGCCAGCACAGGGCAGGGGGTATACACTGAAGCTTTCTTT
CDR3: CASTGQGVYTEAFF

V: TRBV5-1
size: -
D: -
J: TRBJ1-2
DNA: TGCGCCAGCAGCTATCAAGAGTCCTATGGCTACACCTTC
CDR3: CASSYQESYGYTF

V: TRBV4-3
size: -
D: -
J: TRBJ2-7
DNA: TGCGCCAGCAGCCAAGTTGGCGGGATGTACGAGCAGTACTTC
CDR3: CASSQVGGMYEQYF

V: TRBV28
size: -
D: -
J: TRBJ1-2
DNA: TGTGCCAGCACCCTACGGACAGACTATGGCTACACCTTC
CDR3: CASTLRTDYGYTF

V: TRBV19
size: -
D: TRBD2
J: TRBJ2-3
DNA: TGTGCCAGTAGGCCAGCGGGAGTTGGAGATACGCAGTATTTT
CDR3: CASRPAGVGDTQYF

V: TRBV5-6
size: few
D: -
J: TRBJ1-4
DNA: TGTGCCAGCAGCTTGAAACAGGAGTTTAATGAAAAACTGTTTTTT
CDR3: CASSLKQEFNEKLFF

V: TRBV28
size: -
D: -
J: TRBJ2-6
DNA: TGTGCCAGCAGTCCCATTTCTGGGGCCAACGTCCTGACTTTC
CDR3: CASSPISGANVLTF

V: TRBV2
size: -
D: -
J: TRBJ1-5
DNA: TGTGCCAGCAGTAGAGACAGCCATAGCAATCAGCCCCAGCATTTT
CDR3: CASSRDSHSNQPQHF

V: TRBV6-4
size: -
D: TRBD1
J: TRBJ2-3
DNA: TGTGCCAGCAGTGAAGGGGGCGGCACAGATACGCAGTATTTT
CDR3: CASSEGGGTDTQYF

V: TRBV28
size: -
D: -
J: TRBJ2-7
DNA: TGTGCCAGCAGTTTCGTGGACAGAGACTACGAGCAGTACTTC
CDR3: CASSFVDRDYEQYF

V: TRBV21-1
size: -
D: -
J: TRBJ2-7
DNA: TGTGCCAGCAGCAATATGCCGGGCGAGCAGTACTTC
CDR3: CASSNMPGEQYF

V: TRBV29-1
size: -
D: TRBD1
J: TRBJ2-3
DNA: TGCAGCGCCGATACCAGGGGGCTCCCGCTGGATACGCAGTATTTT
CDR3: CSADTRGLPLDTQYF

V: TRBV19
size: -
D: -
J: TRBJ2-5
DNA: TGTGCCAGTAGCCTAACAGGGAAGGAGACCCAGTACTTC
CDR3: CASSLTGKETQYF

V: TRBV6-6
size: few
D: -
J: TRBJ2-7
DNA: TGTGCCAGCAGTTACAGCGGGCGCAGCTCCTACGAGCAGTACTTC
CDR3: CASSYSGRSSYEQYF

V: TRBV18
size: -
D: -
J: TRBJ2-7
DNA: TGTGCCAGCTCACCACGTCTAGAAGACGAGCAGTACTTC
CDR3: CASSPRLEDEQYF

V: TRBV29-1
size: few
D: -
J: TRBJ1-1
DNA: TGCAGCGTTGAAGGGCAGGGTGAAACTGAAGCTTTCTTT
CDR3: CSVEGQGETEAFF

V: TRBV28
size: few
D: -
J: TRBJ1-5
DNA: TGTGCCAGCACCACTGGGAGCGGCCCATATAGCAATCAGCCCCAGCATTTT
CDR3: CASTTGSGPYSNQPQHF

V: TRBV4-1
size: -
D: TRBD2
J: TRBJ2-5
DNA: TGCGCCAGCAGCCATCCTTGGACTAGCAGGGAGACCCAGTACTTC
CDR3: CASSHPWTSRETQYF

V: TRBV10-1
size: -
D: TRBD1
J: TRBJ1-1
DNA: TGCGCCAGCAGTGGGGACAGGGGGAAAGCTTTCTTT
CDR3: CASSGDRGKAFF

V: TRBV7-9
size: -
D: -
J: TRBJ2-3
DNA: TGTGCCAGCAGCTTAGACTCCTTTCGTACGCAGTATTTT
CDR3: CASSLDSFRTQYF

V: TRBV5-1
size: -
D: -
J: TRBJ2-5
DNA: TGCGCCAGCAGCTTGTGGGGGCAGGGAGAGACCCAGTACTTC
CDR3: CASSLWGQGETQYF

V: TRBV5-4
size: -
D: -
J: TRBJ2-5
DNA: TGTGCCAGCAGCTTGCTTCCGGGAAAGCCTACCCAGTACTTC
CDR3: CASSLLPGKPTQYF

V: TRBV5-1
size: -
D: -
J: TRBJ2-3
DNA: TGCGCCAGCAGCCAGGGACACGGGGGGAATCCGCAGTATTTT
CDR3: CASSQGHGGNPQYF

V: TRBV30
size: -
D: -
J: TRBJ2-2
DNA: TGTGCCTGGAGTGTAATAGTGCGGGCCGGGGAGCTGTTTTTT
CDR3: CAWSVIVRAGELFF

V: TRBV4-1
size: once
D: -
J: TRBJ2-3
DNA: TGCGCCAGCAGCCAAGATAGCAGCAGCGACTTGCAGTATTTT
CDR3: CASSQDSSSDLQYF

V: TRBV5-8
size: -
D: -
J: TRBJ2-7
DNA: TGTGCCAGCAGCTTGGCGGGAGCAGGAAGCGAGCAGTACTTC
CDR3: CASSLAGAGSEQYF